This TCR beta chain is from a study of CD8+ T cells in alopecia areata. Regarding the study as a whole: Higher clonality than in normal scalp was seen in lesional scalp, especially alopecia totalis/universalis. Possibly as an HLA-related effect, TCR sharing across patients appeared less clear than in mice.

On this clone: What it binds is unknown. Mouse germline and gene names are used. The read gets to within 4 residues of the CDR3 end, and the germline J gene fills in the rest. Other DNA sequences of this sample code for an identical CDR3.

Following RNA extraction, reverse transcription yielded cDNA that acted as the sequencing template. Produced via immunoSEQ multiplex PCR; TCRdb's table is partial and in-frame only. The counts give about 270,000 clones, none of them seen only once; more than 0.95% is held by the top ten. Cell sorting was performed on pooled cutaneous lymph node cells with CD4, CD8alpha, NKG2D, NKG2ACE and other markers. There are 14 residues in the CDR3. Germline V gene data show CDR1 as LGHNA and CDR2 as YNLKQL (reference sequence). Sequenced: CD4+ T cells sorted from a lymph node. V usage is TRBV5 and J usage is TRBJ2-5; 10 nucleotides match TRBD2. The TCR comes from a C3H/HeJ mouse with alopecia areata. Strain haplotype at MHC: H2-k. CDR3 protein: CASSQGLGGDTQYF. The sequenced part of the CDR3 DNA is TGTGCCAGCAGCCAAGGACTGGGGGGAGAC.